The source of this T cell receptor (beta chain) is a study of blood T cell repertoires in COVID-19. Study summary: There were acute and convalescent COVID-19 samples, and they came from the United States, Italy and Spain.

Using immunoSEQ multiplex PCR, the repertoire was profiled, and TCRdb retains in-frame clones only, with some absent. The sample has about 35,000 clones, roughly 73% seen once. V dropped 6 bases and J dropped 2 bases, with 18 bases sitting between them. CDR1 is ENHRY, CDR2 SYGVKD, per germline. This CDR3 comprises 16 residues. The sample comprised peripheral blood. This receptor was obtained from an elderly man with active or convalescent COVID-19. V and J are TRBV10-3 and TRBJ2-3, with a tentative D call TRBD1 (6 bases). For the CDR3, the DNA is TGTGCCATCAGGGACCCGGGACACCCTTCCACAGATACGCAGTATTTT. Translated, it gives CAIRDPGHPSTDTQYF.